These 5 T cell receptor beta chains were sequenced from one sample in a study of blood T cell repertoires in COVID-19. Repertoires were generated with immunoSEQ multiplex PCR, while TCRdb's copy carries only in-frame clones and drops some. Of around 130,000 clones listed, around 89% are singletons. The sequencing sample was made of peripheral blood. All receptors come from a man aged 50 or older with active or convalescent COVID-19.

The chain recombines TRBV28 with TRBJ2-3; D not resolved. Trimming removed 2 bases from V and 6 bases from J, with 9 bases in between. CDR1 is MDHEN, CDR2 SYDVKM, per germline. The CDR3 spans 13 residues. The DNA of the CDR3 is TGTGCCAGCAGTTTACGGGTTCTGGATACGCAGTATTTT. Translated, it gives CASSLRVLDTQYF.

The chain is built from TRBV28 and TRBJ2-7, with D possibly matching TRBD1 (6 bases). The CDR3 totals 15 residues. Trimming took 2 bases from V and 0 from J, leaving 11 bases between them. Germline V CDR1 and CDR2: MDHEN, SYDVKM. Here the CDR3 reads CASSLEQGSSYEQYF. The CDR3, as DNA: TGTGCCAGCAGTTTAGAACAGGGTTCCTCCTACGAGCAGTACTTC.

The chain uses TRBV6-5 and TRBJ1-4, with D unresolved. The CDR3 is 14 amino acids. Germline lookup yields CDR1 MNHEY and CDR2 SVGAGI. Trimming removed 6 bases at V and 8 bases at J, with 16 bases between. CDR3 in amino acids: CASRPTTLGEKLFF. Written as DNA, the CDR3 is TGTGCCAGCAGGCCAACGACACTAGGGGAAAAACTGTTTTTT.

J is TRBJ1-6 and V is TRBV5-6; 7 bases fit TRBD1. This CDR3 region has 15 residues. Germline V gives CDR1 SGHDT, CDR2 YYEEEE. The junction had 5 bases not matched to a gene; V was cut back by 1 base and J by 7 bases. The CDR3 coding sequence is TGTGCCAGCAGCTTGTTTGTGACAGGGAATTCACCCCTCCACTTT. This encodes CASSLFVTGNSPLHF.

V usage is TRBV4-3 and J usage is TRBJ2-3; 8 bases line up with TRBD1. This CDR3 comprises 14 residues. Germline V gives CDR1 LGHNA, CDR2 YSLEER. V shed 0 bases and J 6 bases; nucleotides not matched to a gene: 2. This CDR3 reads CASSQDRGPDTQYF. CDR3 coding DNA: TGCGCCAGCAGCCAAGACAGGGGGCCGGATACGCAGTATTTT.